These T cell receptor beta chains were read from a single sample in a study of T cell repertoires in cytomegalovirus infection. No cognate antigen is known for these TCRs. TCRdb reprocessed the reads with MiXCR, giving one entry per CDR3 protein. Of some 320,000 distinct CDR3 sequences listed, around 29% were seen once; the top ten hold over 15%. Sequencing used cultured PBMCs, obtained from culture after CMV antigen stimulation. Every receptor here comes from a human donor in good health (CMV status not recorded). Some clones in this sample may be carry-over from other donors' samples. The CDR3 runs from the conserved cysteine through the conserved F or W. Fields, in order: clone size, D gene, J gene, V gene, CDR3 protein, CDR3 DNA. A D gene is named only where the DNA matches it firmly. The size of a clone is reported for some rows only, either as once, few or many, or as a class for expanded clones.

>.|.|TRBJ1-4|TRBV4-2
CASSQVGGGGDEKLFF
TGTGCCAGCAGCCAAGTTGGAGGGGGAGGTGATGAAAAACTGTTTTTT
>.|.|TRBJ2-7|TRBV25-1
CASKGGSYEQYF
TGTGCCAGCAAAGGGGGGTCCTACGAGCAGTACTTC
>.|TRBD2|TRBJ2-7|TRBV6-1
CASSEVGGGVEQYF
TGTGCCAGCAGTGAAGTGGGCGGGGGGGTCGAGCAGTACTTC
>.|.|TRBJ2-2|TRBV20-1
CSARWGDATGELFF
TGCAGTGCTAGGTGGGGGGACGCCACCGGGGAGCTGTTTTTT
>.|.|TRBJ2-7|TRBV7-6
CASSPTTGAYEQYF
TGTGCCAGCAGCCCGACGACAGGAGCCTACGAGCAGTACTTC
>few|.|TRBJ1-1|TRBV6-1
CASSLSQGWGTEAFF
TGTGCCAGCAGTTTATCACAGGGTTGGGGAACTGAAGCTTTCTTT
>.|TRBD1|TRBJ1-2|TRBV29-1
CSVGGTGSNYGYTF
TGCAGCGTTGGAGGGACAGGGAGTAACTATGGCTACACCTTC
>.|TRBD2|TRBJ2-3|TRBV10-3
CAISEEGLAGELGTQYF
TGTGCCATCAGTGAAGAAGGACTAGCGGGAGAGTTAGGGACGCAGTATTTT
>.|TRBD2|TRBJ2-7|TRBV2
CASRGLAGGKSYEQYF
TGTGCCAGCAGGGGACTAGCGGGAGGGAAATCCTACGAGCAGTACTTC
>.|.|TRBJ2-7|TRBV18
CASSPGTTTYEQYF
TGTGCCAGCTCACCGGGCACGACAACCTACGAGCAGTACTTC
>.|TRBD1|TRBJ1-6|TRBV7-9
CASSFQRAGGRYNSPLHF
TGTGCCAGCAGCTTTCAGAGGGCAGGGGGAAGATATAATTCACCCCTCCACTTT
>few|.|TRBJ1-3|TRBV20-1
CSAGGISGNTIYF
TGCAGTGCTGGAGGGATCTCTGGAAACACCATATATTTT
>.|.|TRBJ2-1|TRBV7-6
CASGDVTYNEQFF
TGTGCCAGCGGGGACGTCACCTACAATGAGCAGTTCTTC
>few|TRBD1|TRBJ2-5|TRBV19
CAGDRVDQETQYF
TGTGCCGGGGACAGGGTGGATCAAGAGACCCAGTACTTC
>.|.|TRBJ2-7|TRBV18
CASSPPINYEQYF
TGTGCCAGCTCACCACCAATCAACTACGAGCAGTACTTC
>.|.|TRBJ2-1|TRBV9
CASSVAASEDNEQFF
TGTGCCAGCAGCGTAGCGGCTAGCGAAGACAATGAGCAGTTCTTC
>many|.|TRBJ2-7|TRBV5-6
CASSFNSYEQYF
TGTGCCAGCAGCTTCAACAGCTACGAGCAGTACTTC
>few|TRBD1|TRBJ1-4|TRBV12-5
CASGSQGGNEKLFF
TGTGCTAGTGGTTCCCAGGGGGGGAATGAAAAACTGTTTTTT
>few|TRBD1|TRBJ2-1|TRBV7-2
CASSLRGQGGFF
TGTGCCAGCAGCTTACGTGGACAGGGTGGATTCTTC
>.|.|TRBJ2-1|TRBV7-6
CASSYSIDEQFF
TGTGCCAGCAGCTACAGCATCGATGAGCAGTTCTTC
>.|.|TRBJ2-4|TRBV7-9
CASSPRLRGAKNIQYF
TGTGCCAGCAGCCCCAGGCTCCGGGGGGCCAAAAACATTCAGTACTTC
>few|.|TRBJ1-2|TRBV20-1
CSATLQEGPYGYTF
TGCAGTGCTACTTTACAAGAAGGGCCCTATGGCTACACCTTC
>few|.|TRBJ1-5|TRBV11-2
CASILRGMDSNQPQHF
TGTGCCAGCATCCTGCGGGGTATGGATAGCAATCAGCCCCAGCATTTT
>.|TRBD1|TRBJ2-7|TRBV20-1
CSAQGAGYEQYF
TGCAGTGCCCAGGGGGCCGGATACGAGCAGTACTTC
>few|.|TRBJ2-2|TRBV6-8
CASSYQLASSTGELFF
TGTGCCAGCAGTTACCAGCTAGCCTCATCCACCGGGGAGCTGTTTTTT
>.|.|TRBJ1-1|TRBV10-3
CATALSQPSTEAFF
TGTGCCACCGCTCTCTCCCAGCCGTCCACTGAAGCTTTCTTT
>few|.|TRBJ1-5|TRBV19
CASSIALHQPQHF
TGTGCCAGTAGTATAGCCCTTCATCAGCCCCAGCATTTT
>.|TRBD1|TRBJ2-7|TRBV5-1
CASKGQSSYEQYF
TGCGCCAGCAAGGGACAGAGCTCCTACGAGCAGTACTTC
>.|.|TRBJ2-7|TRBV10-3
CAISDGWAGATYEQYF
TGTGCCATCAGTGATGGGTGGGCAGGGGCCACCTACGAGCAGTACTTC
>few|TRBD2|TRBJ2-7|TRBV5-1
CASRPGLGGYEQYF
TGCGCCAGCAGACCGGGACTAGGGGGCTACGAGCAGTACTTC
>many|.|TRBJ1-1|TRBV7-6
CASSLTGGYAEAFF
TGTGCCAGCAGCTTAACTGGGGGCTACGCTGAAGCTTTCTTT
>.|.|TRBJ1-3|TRBV27
CASSRTTGSSGNTIYF
TGTGCCAGCAGCCGTACGACGGGGAGCTCTGGAAACACCATATATTTT
>few|TRBD1|TRBJ1-1|TRBV11-2
CASSLTRRRRQGAEAFF
TGTGCCAGCAGCTTAACGCGGCGCCGAAGACAGGGGGCTGAAGCTTTCTTT
>few|TRBD2|TRBJ2-7|TRBV7-2
CASSFSLAGGTYEQYF
TGTGCCAGCAGCTTTTCCCTAGCGGGGGGGACCTACGAGCAGTACTTC
>many|.|TRBJ2-3|TRBV7-8
CASSLAASRPASSSDTQYF
TGTGCCAGCAGCTTAGCGGCATCCCGTCCGGCTAGCTCATCAGATACGCAGTATTTT
>few|.|TRBJ2-2|TRBV7-9
CASSLVRQPGELFF
TGTGCCAGCAGCTTAGTGCGACAGCCCGGGGAGCTGTTTTTT
>.|.|TRBJ2-7|TRBV6-5
CASSYGYYSYEQYF
TGTGCCAGCAGTTATGGGTATTACTCCTACGAGCAGTACTTC